This record concerns one TCR beta chain sequence. What it binds is unknown. The germline V gene has CDR1 LGHNA and CDR2 YSLEER. The CDR3 covers 16 residues. J gave up 2 bases and V 1 base, and 3 bases lay outside the gene matches. This entry is derived from a study of cytomegalovirus exposure and HLA in healthy donors. Study as a whole: Under 85% of 350 to 400 genotyped donors fell in the Caucasian-associated ancestry cluster. General study points: Fewer N-insertions than the approximately 700-donor mean were reportedly shown by an Asian-associated ancestry cluster in a later analysis. In a later analysis, HLA-C alleles had the fewest associated TCRs, DRB1 alleles the most.

Researchers ran the PCR with 60 Vbeta and 13 Jbeta primers. Clones were sequenced by immunoSEQ multiplex PCR, and TCRdb holds only the in-frame ones, with some missing. The sample has about 200,000 clones. Sequenced input: PBMCs. The receptor was derived from a boy younger than 18 in good health and CMV-seronegative. The chain recombines TRBV4-3 with TRBJ2-1; 9 nucleotides line up with TRBD2. The CDR3 nucleotides read TGCGCCAGCAGCCAAGGCGGGGGGGGAACCTACAATGAGCAGTTCTTC. The encoded protein is CASSQGGGGTYNEQFF.